The sequence of this T cell receptor beta chain was determined in a study of T cell clonotyping in hematopoietic cell transplantation (dated by TCRdb to the early 2020s). Notes on the research overall: The study collected 135 blood samples from some 35 consecutive transplant recipients and their related donors. Patient recruitment ran from September 2015 to early 2017, and follow-up continued until late 2020 or death. What the authors observed across the whole study: Donor and pretransplant recipient Inverse Simpson Index values predicted broader posttransplant TCR repertoire diversity. Sample size was limited, and cells were not sorted, so CD4 and CD8 repertoire contributions could not be separated. After transplant, TCR diversity in recipients dropped, and pathologically expanded clonotypes increased progressively from day 30 to day 180. Recipient repertoires showed only a small fraction of overlap with donor repertoires, and over 95% appeared de novo at the given depth.

Of note for this clone: What antigen it recognizes has not been identified. Base qualities are missing; no much larger clone stands one base away.

The CDR3, from cysteine to phenylalanine, totals 14 residues. The entry retains the CDR3 DNA only, 42 bases that are in frame from base 1. CDR1 SGHRS and CDR2 YFSETQ were looked up in the germline V gene. Trimming costs V 2 bases and J 8 bases, and their ends lie 16 bases apart. The time point label, read with the paper, signifies: 180 days after allo-HCT. Blood from recipients was drawn roughly 28 days before transplant, then again at days 30, 100 and 180 after transplant. Nuclei Lysis Solution was used to extract genomic DNA from fresh or cryopreserved unfractionated peripheral blood mononuclear cells. The immunoSEQ assay, a bias-controlled multiplex PCR with V- and J-specific primers, was used to amplify TCR beta CDR3 regions from genomic DNA. A second PCR step added a proprietary barcode and Illumina adapter sequences to the CDR3 amplicons. An Illumina MiSeq instrument was used for sequencing of the CDR3 libraries. Processing in the source paper ran as follows. immunoSEQ Analyzer 3.0 was used for export and quality control, with R Bioconductor and Immunarch used for downstream analyses. Repertoire metrics were calculated using only productive rearrangements within the normalized downsampled data set. In the normalized cohort, clonotypes with more than 5 templates were defined as pathologically expanded. The Inverse Simpson Index was used to measure repertoire diversity. To capture all clonotypes, CMV-specificity analyses were performed on the non-normalized data set. In its TCRdb copy, this immuneACCESS table keeps in-frame sequences only and misses some clones. Where compared with another copy, unresolved V genes explain less than half of these, and the others have no known cause. D and trimming come from the DNA, and the V and J calls and clone size come from that table. Recorded for this sample are thousands of clones; 75% to 85% of them occurred a single time. The ten largest clonotypes hold more than 30% of the sample.

Sequencing was performed on PBMCs, taken 180 days after allogeneic stem cell transplant. The chain couples TRBV5-1 to TRBJ1-2; the D gene is unclear. The sequence derives from a female patient between 25 and 45 years old who had an allogeneic stem cell transplant, so the T cells may come from the graft donor. Some clones in this sample may be carry-over from other donors' samples. CDR3 protein: CASSFEKLIEGYTF. The DNA is TGCGCCAGCAGCTTTGAAAAGCTTATAGAGGGCTACACCTTC.